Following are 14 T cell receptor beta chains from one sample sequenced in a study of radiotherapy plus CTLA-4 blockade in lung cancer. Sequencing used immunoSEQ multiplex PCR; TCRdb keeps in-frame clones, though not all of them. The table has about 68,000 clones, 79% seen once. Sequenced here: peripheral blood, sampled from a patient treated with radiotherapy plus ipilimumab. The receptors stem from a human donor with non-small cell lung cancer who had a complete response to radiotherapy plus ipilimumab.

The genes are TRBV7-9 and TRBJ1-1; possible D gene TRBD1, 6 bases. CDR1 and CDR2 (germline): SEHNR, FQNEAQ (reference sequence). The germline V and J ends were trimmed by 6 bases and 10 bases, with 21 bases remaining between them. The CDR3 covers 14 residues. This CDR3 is CASSPDSGSMGAFF. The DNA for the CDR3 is TGTGCCAGCAGTCCGGACAGCGGGTCAATGGGAGCTTTCTTT.

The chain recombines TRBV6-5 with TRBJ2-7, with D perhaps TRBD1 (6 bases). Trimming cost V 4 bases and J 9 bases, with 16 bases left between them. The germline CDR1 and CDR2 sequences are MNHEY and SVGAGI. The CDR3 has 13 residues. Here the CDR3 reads CASSWGRGSVQYF. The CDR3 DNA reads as TGTGCCAGCAGTTGGGGCAGGGGTTCGGTGCAGTACTTC.

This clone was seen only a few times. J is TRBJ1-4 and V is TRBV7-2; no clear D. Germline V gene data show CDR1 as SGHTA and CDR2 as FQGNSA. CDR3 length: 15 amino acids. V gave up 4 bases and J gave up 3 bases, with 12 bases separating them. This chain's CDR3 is CASSSVPYPNEKLFF. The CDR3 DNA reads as TGTGCCAGCAGCTCCGTGCCTTATCCTAATGAAAAACTGTTTTTT.

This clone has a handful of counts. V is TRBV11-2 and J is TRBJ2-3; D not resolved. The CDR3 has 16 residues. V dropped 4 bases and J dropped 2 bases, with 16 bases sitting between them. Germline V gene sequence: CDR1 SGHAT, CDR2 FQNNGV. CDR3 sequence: CASSSLVGVNTDTQYF. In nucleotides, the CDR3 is TGTGCCAGCAGCTCCCTCGTGGGCGTTAACACAGATACGCAGTATTTT.

This CDR3 is CASSYYGGPGNTIYF. The DNA for the CDR3 is TGTGCCAGCAGTTACTACGGGGGCCCTGGAAACACCATATATTTT. The J gene is TRBJ1-3, the V gene TRBV6-5; TRBD1 might be the D (6 bases). V was trimmed by 1 base and J by 2 bases, leaving 9 bases between them. This CDR3 contains 15 residues. The V gene's germline CDR1 is MNHEY and CDR2 SVGAGI.

For the CDR3, the DNA is TGTGCCAGCAGTTTCGGGGGAGAGACCCAGTACTTC. This gives the protein CASSFGGETQYF. V gene TRBV27 combines with J gene TRBJ2-5; possibly TRBD2 for D (6 bases). CDR3 length equals 12 residues. CDR1 is MNHEY and CDR2 is SMNVEV in the germline V gene (reference sequence). V was cut by 3 bases and J by 4 bases, with 6 bases left in between.

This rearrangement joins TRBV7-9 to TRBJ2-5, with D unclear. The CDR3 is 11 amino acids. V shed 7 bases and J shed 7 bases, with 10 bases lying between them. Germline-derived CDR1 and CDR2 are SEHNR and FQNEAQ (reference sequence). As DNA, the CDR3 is TGTGCCAGCACCACGGGCGTGACCCAGTACTTC. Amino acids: CASTTGVTQYF.

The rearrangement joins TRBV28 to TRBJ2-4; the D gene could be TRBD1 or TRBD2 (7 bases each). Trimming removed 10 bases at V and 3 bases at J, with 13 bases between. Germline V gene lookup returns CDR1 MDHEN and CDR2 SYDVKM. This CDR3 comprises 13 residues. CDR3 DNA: TGTGCCACAGGGGGGGCGGACAAAAACATTCAGTACTTC. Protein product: CATGGADKNIQYF.

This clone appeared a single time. CDR3 sequence: CASSYDRGYEKLFF. The CDR3 region has the DNA TGTGCCAGCAGTTACGACAGGGGATACGAAAAACTGTTTTTT. The chain is built from TRBV6-6 and TRBJ1-4, with 8 bases lining up with TRBD1. This CDR3 has 14 amino acids. Germline CDR1 is MNHNY and CDR2 is SVGAGI (reference sequence). Unmatched junction bases numbered 4, after V lost 2 bases and J lost 8 bases.

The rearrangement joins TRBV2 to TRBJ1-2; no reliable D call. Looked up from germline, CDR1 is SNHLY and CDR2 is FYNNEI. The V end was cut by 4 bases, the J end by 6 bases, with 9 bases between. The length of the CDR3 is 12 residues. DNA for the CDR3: TGTGCCAGCAGTGGGACGGGCCATGGCTACACCTTC. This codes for CASSGTGHGYTF. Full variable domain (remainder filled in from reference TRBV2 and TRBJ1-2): EPEVTQTPSHQVTQMGQEVILRCVPISNHLYFYWYRQILGQKVEFLVSFYNNEISEKSEIFDDQFSVERPDGSNFTLKIRSTKLEDSAMYFCASSGTGHGYTFGSGTRLTVV.

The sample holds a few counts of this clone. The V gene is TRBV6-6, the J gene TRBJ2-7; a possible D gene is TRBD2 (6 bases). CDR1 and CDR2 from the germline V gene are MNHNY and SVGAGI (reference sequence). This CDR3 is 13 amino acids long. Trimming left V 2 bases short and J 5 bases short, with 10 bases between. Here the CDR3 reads CASSYRGGDEQYV. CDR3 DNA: TGTGCCAGCAGTTACCGGGGAGGTGACGAGCAGTACGTC.

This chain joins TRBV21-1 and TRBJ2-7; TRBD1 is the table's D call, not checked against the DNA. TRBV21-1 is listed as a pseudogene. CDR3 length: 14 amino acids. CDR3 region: CASSKKGQGCEQYV. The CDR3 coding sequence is TGTGCCAGCAGCAAAAAGGGGCAGGGCTGCGAGCAGTACGTC.

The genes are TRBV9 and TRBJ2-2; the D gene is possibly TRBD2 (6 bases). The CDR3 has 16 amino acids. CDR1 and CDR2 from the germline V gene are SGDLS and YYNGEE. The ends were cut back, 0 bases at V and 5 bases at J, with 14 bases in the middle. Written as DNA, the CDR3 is TGTGCCAGCAGCGTAGGACGCGGGATTTATACCGGGGAGCTGTTTTTT. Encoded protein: CASSVGRGIYTGELFF.

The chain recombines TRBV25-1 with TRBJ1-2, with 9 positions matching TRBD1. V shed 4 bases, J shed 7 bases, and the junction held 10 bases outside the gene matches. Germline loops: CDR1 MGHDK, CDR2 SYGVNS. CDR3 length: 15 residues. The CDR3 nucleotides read TGTGCCAGCAGTGGAAGTGACAGGGGGAAAAGTGGCTACACCTTC. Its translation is CASSGSDRGKSGYTF.